The source of this T cell receptor (beta chain) is a study of cytomegalovirus exposure and HLA in healthy donors. The PCR had 60 Vbeta and 13 Jbeta primers. The protocol was immunoSEQ multiplex PCR, while the TCRdb copy is restricted to in-frame clones and leaves out a portion. The sample has roughly 110,000 clones; 77% are singletons. V was clipped by 2 bases and J by 3 bases, with 14 bases between them. Germline V CDR1 and CDR2: SGHTA, FQGNSA. The CDR3 totals 16 residues. This sequence joins TRBV7-2 and TRBJ1-5; no clear D. The clonotype originates from a male donor in good health and CMV-seronegative. Sample: PBMCs. CDR3 loop: CASSLRPARDNQPQHF. The CDR3 coding sequence is TGTGCCAGCAGCTTAAGGCCAGCTAGAGACAATCAGCCCCAGCATTTT.